This T cell receptor (beta chain) was obtained from a study of blood T cell repertoires in COVID-19. Study context: Samples taken during acute and convalescent COVID-19 were collected in the United States, Italy and Spain. In each case, the material was cDNA or gDNA derived from T cells, B-cell-depleted T cells, or PBMCs.

Per the study methods: Cell counts per sample came from amplifying reference gene primers. The data were produced by immunoSEQ multiplex PCR, yet TCRdb's version contains in-frame clones alone and is incomplete. V and J calls and clone size are those listed in that table; D and trimming were worked out from the DNA. This table holds around 130,000 clones, 70% to 90% found once. Per the germline V gene, CDR1 is LNHDA and CDR2 is SQIVND (reference sequence). The CDR3 has 13 residues. The V and J ends lost 10 bases and 8 bases, in that order; junction bases with no gene match: 12. The specimen sequenced was peripheral blood. The V call is TRBV19, the J call TRBJ1-1; 8 bases are shared with TRBD1. This receptor was taken from a human donor in a cohort sampled during active COVID-19. In DNA form, the CDR3 reads TGTGCCACACAGGCATCAGGGGGCGGAGAAGCTTTCTTT. It encodes CATQASGGGEAFF.